One and the same sample provided the 20 T cell receptor beta chains below, sequenced in a study of spatial heterogeneity in lung cancer. TCRdb reprocessed the 5' RACE reads via MiXCR and lists one record per CDR3 protein. This sample has approximately 4,000 distinct CDR3 sequences, with approximately 40% found just once. General observations from the study: Counts of expanded intratumoral alpha and beta TCRs tracked tumor mutation counts.

The antigens these receptors bind are not known. Time point given: sample taken at primary tumor resection. Specimen: lung tumor tissue, collected at surgery. All receptors come from a male donor with early-stage non-small cell lung cancer.

V usage is TRBV9 and J usage is TRBJ2-5; no definite D call. Germline lookup yields CDR1 SGDLS and CDR2 YYNGEE. The length of the CDR3 is 14 residues. V lost 3 bases and J 4 bases, leaving 13 bases between the germline ends. The DNA of the CDR3 is TGTGCCAGCAGCGAAGGAAGGGTTGCAGAGACCCAGTACTTC. It codes for CASSEGRVAETQYF.

The CDR3 DNA is TGTGCCAGCAGTCCCCAGGGGGCGTCAGATACGCAGTATTTT. Translated, it gives CASSPQGASDTQYF. The J gene is TRBJ2-3, the V gene TRBV6-5, with 8 bases identical to TRBD1. CDR1 and CDR2 (germline): MNHEY, SVGAGI. The CDR3 runs 14 residues. After removal of 5 bases from V and 4 bases from J, the junction contained 5 bases not matched to a gene.

Judged by abundance, this clonotype is medium-sized. The chain employs TRBV6-6 and TRBJ1-4, with D possibly TRBD1 on 5 matching bases. Per germline, CDR1 MNHNY and CDR2 SVGAGI (reference sequence). V was shortened by 0 bases and J by 8 bases, with 13 bases between the two germline ends. This CDR3 spans 15 amino acids. The CDR3 coding sequence is TGTGCCAGCAGTTACTCACAAACCTCAGGGGAAAAACTGTTTTTT. It codes for CASSYSQTSGEKLFF.

The V call is TRBV5-1, the J call TRBJ2-7, with D maybe TRBD2 (6 bases). The length of the CDR3 is 14 residues. CDR1 and CDR2 from the germline V gene are SGHRS and YFSETQ. V was trimmed by 4 bases and J by 0 bases, leaving 11 bases between them. The chain's CDR3 is CASSPGGASYEQYF. The CDR3 region has the DNA TGCGCCAGCAGCCCTGGCGGGGCCTCCTACGAGCAGTACTTC.

In this sample, this clonotype is large (0.1 to 1%). The chain combines TRBV28 with TRBJ2-5, with a weak D call TRBD1 (5 bases). Trimming left V 4 bases short and J 7 bases short, with 19 bases between. Germline loops: CDR1 MDHEN, CDR2 SYDVKM. CDR3 length equals 15 residues. The CDR3 sequence: CASSSRYDSEATQYF. The CDR3, as DNA: TGTGCCAGCAGTTCGAGATACGACAGTGAAGCGACCCAGTACTTC. Full variable domain (missing parts from reference TRBV28 and TRBJ2-5): DVKVTQSSRYLVKRTGEKVFLECVQDMDHENMFWYRQDPGLGLRLIYFSYDVKMKEKGDIPEGYSVSREKKERFSLILESASTNQTSMYLCASSSRYDSEATQYFGPGTRLLVL.

This clonotype was counted a single time. This rearrangement joins TRBV29-1 to TRBJ1-4; no definite D call. Germline assignment: CDR1 SQVTM and CDR2 ANQGSEA. The V gene lost 3 bases and the J gene lost 6 bases, with 11 bases spanning the gap. This CDR3 has 13 amino acids. The CDR3 DNA is TGCAGCGTTGATCCCGGGATAGATGAAAAACTGTTTTTT. It translates to CSVDPGIDEKLFF.

The chain is built from TRBV20-1 and TRBJ1-4; D gene uncertain. The length of the CDR3 is 13 residues. Germline loops: CDR1 DFQATT, CDR2 SNEGSKA (reference sequence). The V and J ends lost 2 bases and 0 bases respectively, with 4 bases between them. CDR3 sequence: CSARMTTNEKLFF. The DNA for the CDR3 is TGCAGTGCTAGAATGACAACTAATGAAAAACTGTTTTTT.

This clonotype is classed as large (0.1 to 1%). This sequence joins TRBV7-9 and TRBJ2-7; D call uncertain. Germline CDR1 is SEHNR and CDR2 is FQNEAQ (reference sequence). Trimming left V 4 bases short and J 3 bases short, with 10 bases between. CDR3 size: 13 residues. The DNA for the CDR3 is TGTGCCAGCAGCTCTCCCACGAACTACGAGCAGTACTTC. The encoded protein is CASSSPTNYEQYF. Supplemented by reference TRBV7-9 and TRBJ2-7, the full variable domain reads DTGVSQNPRHKITKRGQNVTFRCDPISEHNRLYWYRQTLGQGPEFLTYFQNEAQLEKSRLLSDRFSAERPKGSFSTLEIQRTEQGDSAMYLCASSSPTNYEQYFGPGTRLTVT.

This clonotype was seen a handful of times. The chain links TRBV20-1 to TRBJ2-7, with D tentatively TRBD1 (5 bases). Germline V gives CDR1 DFQATT, CDR2 SNEGSKA (reference sequence). Trimming removed 3 bases at V and 0 bases at J, with 6 bases between. This CDR3 is 12 amino acids long. CDR3 in DNA: TGCAGTGCTAGGGACAACTCCTACGAGCAGTACTTC. It codes for CSARDNSYEQYF.

The gene calls are TRBV5-1 and TRBJ2-2, with D hard to call. V lost 5 bases and J 6 bases, leaving 14 bases between the germline ends. The length of the CDR3 is 14 residues. Per germline, CDR1 SGHRS and CDR2 YFSETQ. The CDR3 loop is CASRSSPGAGELFF. CDR3 DNA sequence: TGCGCCAGCAGAAGTTCCCCAGGAGCCGGGGAGCTGTTTTTT.

In its sample, this clonotype ranks as medium-sized. V and J are TRBV20-1 and TRBJ2-3; D gene unclear. The germline V and J ends were trimmed by 3 bases and 1 base, with 11 bases remaining between them. Germline V gives CDR1 DFQATT, CDR2 SNEGSKA (reference sequence). CDR3 length: 14 amino acids. CDR3 coding DNA: TGCAGTGCTAGTCTTTCCGTCGGCACAGATACGCAGTATTTT. Translation gives CSASLSVGTDTQYF.

V and J are TRBV5-1 and TRBJ2-5; the D is unclear. CDR3 size: 14 residues. Germline V gene lookup returns CDR1 SGHRS and CDR2 YFSETQ. V gave up 0 bases and J gave up 3 bases, with 9 bases separating them. For the CDR3, the DNA is TGCGCCAGCAGCTTGGCTAACGGAGAAGAGACCCAGTACTTC. This translates into CASSLANGEETQYF.

This chain uses TRBV2 with TRBJ2-3; no clear D. Trimming stripped 6 bases from V and 0 bases from J, with 10 bases between. This CDR3 has 14 residues. The germline V gene has CDR1 SNHLY and CDR2 FYNNEI. The CDR3 here is CASRNFESTDTQYF. For the CDR3, the DNA is TGTGCCAGCAGGAACTTCGAGAGCACAGATACGCAGTATTTT. Drawing the rest from reference TRBV2 and TRBJ2-3, the complete variable domain is EPEVTQTPSHQVTQMGQEVILRCVPISNHLYFYWYRQILGQKVEFLVSFYNNEISEKSEIFDDQFSVERPDGSNFTLKIRSTKLEDSAMYFCASRNFESTDTQYFGPGTRLTVL.

The chain employs TRBV12-3 or TRBV12-4 and TRBJ2-1; D call uncertain. Trimming took 3 bases from V and 4 from J, leaving 4 bases between them. The CDR3 contains 12 residues. CDR3 sequence reads: CASSFGYNEQFF. The CDR3 DNA follows: TGTGCCAGCAGTTTTGGGTACAATGAGCAGTTCTTC.

This clonotype was seen many times. CDR3 loop: CSASPASGRGQETQYF. In DNA, the CDR3 is TGCAGTGCTAGCCCCGCTAGCGGGAGGGGCCAAGAGACCCAGTACTTC. V gene TRBV20-1 combines with J gene TRBJ2-5, with 12 nucleotides matching TRBD2. Germline V gene lookup returns CDR1 DFQATT and CDR2 SNEGSKA (reference sequence). V lost 3 bases, J lost 1 base, and 6 bases stayed unmatched. The CDR3 consists of 16 residues.

By frequency in the sample, this clonotype is medium-sized. This CDR3 reads CASSLRTSGYNEQFF. CDR3 in DNA: TGTGCCAGCAGCTTAAGAACTAGCGGATACAATGAGCAGTTCTTC. This rearrangement joins TRBV11-2 to TRBJ2-1, with 8 bases lining up with TRBD2. Germline V gene sequence: CDR1 SGHAT, CDR2 FQNNGV. The J segment lost 4 bases and the V segment lost 2 bases, leaving 4 bases of the junction unmatched. This CDR3 has 15 amino acids. Based on the CDR3 plus reference TRBV11-2 and TRBJ2-1, the full variable domain is EAGVAQSPRYKIIEKRQSVAFWCNPISGHATLYWYQQILGQGPKLLIQFQNNGVVDDSQLPKDRFSAERLKGVDSTLKIQPAKLEDSAVYLCASSLRTSGYNEQFFGPGTRLTVL.

This clonotype was recorded at least ten times. The rearrangement joins TRBV20-1 to TRBJ2-5, with no clear D. The CDR3 runs 10 residues. V gave up 3 bases and J gave up 7 bases, with 6 bases separating them. Germline lookup yields CDR1 DFQATT and CDR2 SNEGSKA (reference sequence). The CDR3 loop is CSASAPTQYF. Here the CDR3 DNA reads TGCAGTGCTAGCGCCCCGACCCAGTACTTC.

This clonotype came up a few times. The rearrangement uses TRBV29-1 and TRBJ2-1; D possibly matches TRBD1 or TRBD2 (7 bases each). The germline gives CDR1 SQVTM, CDR2 ANQGSEA. The germline V and J ends were trimmed by 7 bases and 4 bases, with 20 bases remaining between them. The CDR3 consists of 15 residues. The CDR3 reads CSAVVGGTAYNEQFF. The CDR3 DNA follows: TGCAGCGCCGTTGTGGGAGGGACAGCTTACAATGAGCAGTTCTTC.

Sample share makes this clonotype large. This chain links TRBV27 with TRBJ2-7; TRBD2 might be the D (7 bases). The CDR3 covers 17 residues. Germline V gene sequence: CDR1 MNHEY, CDR2 SMNVEV (reference sequence). The V gene lost 7 bases and the J gene lost 6 bases, with 28 bases spanning the gap. CDR3 amino acids: CASTGGGGGLGTGEQYF. CDR3 sequence (DNA): TGTGCCAGCACCGGAGGGGGTGGAGGACTAGGAACGGGCGAGCAGTACTTC.

A few counts support this clonotype. This chain uses TRBV7-8 with TRBJ2-5, with a tentative D call TRBD2 (5 bases). This CDR3 contains 15 residues. V dropped 7 bases and J dropped 5 bases, with 20 bases sitting between them. Germline CDR1 SGHVS, CDR2 FQNEAQ. This CDR3 is CASNTPDSPAETQYF. The DNA of the CDR3 is TGTGCCAGCAACACCCCGGACTCTCCTGCGGAGACCCAGTACTTC.